The 7 T cell receptor beta chains listed next were all sequenced from one sample in a study of blood T cells in healthy people across ages. A J-beta primer mix and a sample-barcoded 5' primer were used in a second PCR of roughly 7 to 12 cycles. Each CDR3 protein gets one entry after TCRdb re-called the 5' RACE reads with MiXCR. The data show under 1,000,000 distinct CDR3 sequences, about 42% seen once. Sequencing was carried out using blood. These receptors all come from a man older than 75 in good health.

This clonotype was recorded once. This chain uses TRBV12-3 or TRBV12-4 with TRBJ2-5; no clear D gene. V dropped 7 bases and J dropped 11 bases, with 17 bases sitting between them. The CDR3 is 12 residues long. CDR3 DNA sequence: TGTGCCAGCAACTTCCCAGATTCGGAGCAGTACTTC. Its protein product is CASNFPDSEQYF.

This clonotype came up a few times. The CDR3 here is CASSPRTGGYTF. CDR3 nucleotide sequence: TGTGCCAGCAGTCCCCGGACGGGGGGCTACACCTTC. The chain is built from TRBV12-3 or TRBV12-4 and TRBJ1-2; D gene unclear. The CDR3 runs to 12 residues. The V end lost 5 bases, the J end lost 8 bases, and 12 bases lay between the germline ends.

The V call is TRBV10-3, the J call TRBJ2-7; the match to TRBD1 covers 7 bases. Trimming removed 10 bases from V and 7 bases from J; junction bases left unmatched: 16. This CDR3 comprises 14 residues. CDR1 and CDR2 from the germline V gene are ENHRY and SYGVKD. CDR3 amino acids: CATVGQASYNEQYF. CDR3 coding DNA: TGTGCCACAGTCGGACAGGCCAGCTACAATGAGCAGTACTTC.

V is TRBV7-2 and J is TRBJ1-1, with unresolved D. This CDR3 has 13 amino acids. CDR1 and CDR2 (germline): SGHTA, FQGNSA. The V end lost 6 bases, the J end lost 1 base, and 9 bases lay between the germline ends. The CDR3 region has the DNA TGTGCCAGCAGTCACCCGCAGAACACTGAAGCTTTCTTT. The encoded protein is CASSHPQNTEAFF.

The chain couples TRBV7-8 to TRBJ2-7; a possible D gene is TRBD1 (6 bases). This CDR3 contains 15 residues. The ends were cut back, 3 bases at V and 3 bases at J, with 15 bases in the middle. The germline CDR1 and CDR2 sequences are SGHVS and FQNEAQ. In nucleotides, the CDR3 is TGTGCCAGCAGCTTTCGACAGGCTCCTGTCTACGAGCAGTACTTC. It specifies CASSFRQAPVYEQYF. The full variable domain, its missing parts supplied by reference TRBV7-8 and TRBJ2-7, is GAGVSQSPRYKVAKRGQDVALRCDPISGHVSLFWYQQALGQGPEFLTYFQNEAQLDKSGLPSDRFFAERPEGSVSTLKIQRTQQEDSAVYLCASSFRQAPVYEQYFGPGTRLTVT.

A single count supports this clonotype. The rearrangement joins TRBV7-3 to TRBJ2-5, with TRBD1 identical over 10 bases. CDR1 is SGHTA and CDR2 is FQGTGA in the germline V gene. V lost 2 bases to trimming and J lost 4 bases; unmatched junction nucleotides: 7. There are 16 residues in the CDR3. CDR3: CASSLGSRDRGETQYF. As DNA, the CDR3 is TGTGCCAGCAGCTTAGGCTCCCGGGACAGGGGAGAGACCCAGTACTTC. The full variable domain, completed using reference TRBV7-3 and TRBJ2-5, is GAGVSQTPSNKVTEKGKYVELRCDPISGHTALYWYRQSLGQGPEFLIYFQGTGAADDSGLPNDRFFAVRPEGSVSTLKIQRTERGDSAVYLCASSLGSRDRGETQYFGPGTRLLVL.

J is TRBJ2-7 and V is TRBV7-6; D remains unclear. The CDR3 extends over 12 amino acids. Germline loops: CDR1 SGHVS, CDR2 FNYEAQ. V gave up 2 bases and J gave up 5 bases, with 7 bases separating them. In nucleotides, the CDR3 is TGTGCCAGCAGCTTAACCCCACACGAGCAGTACTTC. It encodes CASSLTPHEQYF. The whole variable domain, remainder taken from reference TRBV7-6 and TRBJ2-7, is GAGVSQSPRYKVTKRGQDVALRCDPISGHVSLYWYRQALGQGPEFLTYFNYEAQQDKSGLPNDRFSAERPEGSISTLTIQRTEQRDSAMYRCASSLTPHEQYFGPGTRLTVT.